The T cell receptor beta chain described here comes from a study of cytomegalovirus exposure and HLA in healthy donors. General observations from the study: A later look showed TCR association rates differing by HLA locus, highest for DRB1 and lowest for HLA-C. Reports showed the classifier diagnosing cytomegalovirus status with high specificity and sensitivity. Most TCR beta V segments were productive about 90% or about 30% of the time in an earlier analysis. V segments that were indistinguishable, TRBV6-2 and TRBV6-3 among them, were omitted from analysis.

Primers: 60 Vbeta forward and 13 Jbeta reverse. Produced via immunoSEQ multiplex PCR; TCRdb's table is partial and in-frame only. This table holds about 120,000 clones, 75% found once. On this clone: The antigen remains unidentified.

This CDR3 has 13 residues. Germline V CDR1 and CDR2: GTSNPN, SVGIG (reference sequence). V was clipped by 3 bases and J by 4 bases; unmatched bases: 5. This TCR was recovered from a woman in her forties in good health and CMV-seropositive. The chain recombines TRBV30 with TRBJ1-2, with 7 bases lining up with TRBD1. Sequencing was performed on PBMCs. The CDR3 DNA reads TGTGCCTGGAGGGTGGGACAGATCTATGGCTACACCTTC. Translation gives CAWRVGQIYGYTF.